The following is a T cell receptor (beta chain) sequence with its context. The CDR3 consists of 11 residues. This entry belongs to a study of T cell changes during pregnancy in multiple sclerosis. Using immunoSEQ multiplex PCR, the repertoire was profiled, and TCRdb retains in-frame clones only, with some absent. The repertoire has around 51,000 clones, roughly 93% of them found once; the top ten carry approximately 1.9%. The specimen was peripheral blood, collected in the second trimester of pregnancy. The genes are TRBV21-1 and TRBJ2-7; TRBD2, the table's D call, was not compared with the DNA. TRBV21-1 is a pseudogene. This sequence originates from a female donor with multiple sclerosis, enrolled in a pregnancy study. The CDR3 is CADDEDYEQYF. In DNA, the CDR3 is TGTGCAGACGACGAGGACTACGAGCAGTACTTC.